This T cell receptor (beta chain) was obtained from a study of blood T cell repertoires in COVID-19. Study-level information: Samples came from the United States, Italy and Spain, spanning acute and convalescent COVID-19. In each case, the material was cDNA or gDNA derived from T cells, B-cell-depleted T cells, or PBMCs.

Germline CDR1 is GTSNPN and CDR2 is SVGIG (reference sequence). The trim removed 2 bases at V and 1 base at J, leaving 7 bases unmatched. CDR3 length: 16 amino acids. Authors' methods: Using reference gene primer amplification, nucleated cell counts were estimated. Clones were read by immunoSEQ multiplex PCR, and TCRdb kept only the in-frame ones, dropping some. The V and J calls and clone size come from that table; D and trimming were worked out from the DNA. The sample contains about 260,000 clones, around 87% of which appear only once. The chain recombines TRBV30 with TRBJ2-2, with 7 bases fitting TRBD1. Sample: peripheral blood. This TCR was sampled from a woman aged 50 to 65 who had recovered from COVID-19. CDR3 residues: CAWSLRGQLNTGELFF. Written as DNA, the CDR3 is TGTGCCTGGAGTTTACGGGGACAGTTGAACACCGGGGAGCTGTTTTTT.